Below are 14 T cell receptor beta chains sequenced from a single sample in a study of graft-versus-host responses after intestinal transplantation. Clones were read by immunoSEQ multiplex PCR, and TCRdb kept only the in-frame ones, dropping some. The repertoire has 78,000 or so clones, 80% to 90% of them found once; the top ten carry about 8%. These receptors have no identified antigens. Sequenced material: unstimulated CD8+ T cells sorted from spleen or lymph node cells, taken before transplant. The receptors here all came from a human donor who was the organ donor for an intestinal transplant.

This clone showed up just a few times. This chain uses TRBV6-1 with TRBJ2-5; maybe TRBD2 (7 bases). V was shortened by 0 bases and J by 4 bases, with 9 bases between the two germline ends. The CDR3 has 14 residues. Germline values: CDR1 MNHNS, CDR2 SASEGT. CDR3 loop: CASSEAGGPETQYF. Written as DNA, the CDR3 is TGTGCCAGCAGTGAAGCGGGGGGGCCAGAGACCCAGTACTTC.

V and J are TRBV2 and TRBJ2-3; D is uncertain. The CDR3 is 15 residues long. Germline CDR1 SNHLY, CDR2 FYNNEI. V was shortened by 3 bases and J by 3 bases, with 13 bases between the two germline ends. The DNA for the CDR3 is TGTGCCAGCAGTGAGGGCAGCGTGTTAACAGATACGCAGTATTTT. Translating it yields CASSEGSVLTDTQYF.

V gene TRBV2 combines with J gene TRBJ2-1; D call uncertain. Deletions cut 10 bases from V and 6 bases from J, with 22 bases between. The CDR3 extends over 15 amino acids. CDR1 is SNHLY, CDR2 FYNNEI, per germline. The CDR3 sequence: CAILGTPGSTNEQFF. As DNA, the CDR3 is TGTGCCATCCTAGGTACCCCGGGCAGCACCAATGAGCAGTTCTTC.

The CDR3 protein is CASSLPSYEQYF. The CDR3 region has the DNA TGTGCCAGCAGTCTTCCCTCCTACGAGCAGTACTTC. The chain is built from TRBV6-5 and TRBJ2-7; D uncertain. CDR1 MNHEY and CDR2 SVGAGI come from the germline V gene. The germline V and J ends were trimmed by 5 bases and 0 bases, with 5 bases remaining between them. CDR3 length equals 12 residues.

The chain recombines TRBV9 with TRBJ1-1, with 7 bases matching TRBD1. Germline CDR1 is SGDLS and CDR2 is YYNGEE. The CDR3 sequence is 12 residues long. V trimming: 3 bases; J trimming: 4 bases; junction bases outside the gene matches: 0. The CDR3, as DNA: TGTGCCAGCAGCGGACAGGGCACTGAAGCTTTCTTT. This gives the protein CASSGQGTEAFF. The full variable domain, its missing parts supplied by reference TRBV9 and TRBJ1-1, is DSGVTQTPKHLITATGQRVTLRCSPRSGDLSVYWYQQSLDQGLQFLIQYYNGEERAKGNILERFSAQQFPDLHSELNLSSLELGDSALYFCASSGQGTEAFFGQGTRLTVV.

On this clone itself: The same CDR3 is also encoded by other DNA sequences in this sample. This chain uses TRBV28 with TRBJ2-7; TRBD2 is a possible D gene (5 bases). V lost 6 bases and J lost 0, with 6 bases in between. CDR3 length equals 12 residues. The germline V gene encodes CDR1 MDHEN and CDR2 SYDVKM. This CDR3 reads CASSRDSYEQYF. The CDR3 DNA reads TGTGCCAGCAGCCGGGACTCCTACGAGCAGTACTTC.

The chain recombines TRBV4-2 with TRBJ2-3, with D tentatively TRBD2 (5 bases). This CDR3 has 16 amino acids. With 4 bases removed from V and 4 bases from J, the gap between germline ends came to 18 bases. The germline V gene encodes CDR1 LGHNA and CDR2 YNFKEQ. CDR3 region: CASSPRPTWRADTQYF. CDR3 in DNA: TGTGCCAGCAGCCCCCGCCCCACCTGGCGGGCAGATACGCAGTATTTT.

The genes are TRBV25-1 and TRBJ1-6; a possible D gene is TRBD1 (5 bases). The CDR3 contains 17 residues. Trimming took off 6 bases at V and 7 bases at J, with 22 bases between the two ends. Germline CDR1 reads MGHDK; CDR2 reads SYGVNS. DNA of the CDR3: TGTGCCAGCAGGGATACGATGAATGGGGGACTGAATTCACCCCTCCACTTT. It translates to CASRDTMNGGLNSPLHF.

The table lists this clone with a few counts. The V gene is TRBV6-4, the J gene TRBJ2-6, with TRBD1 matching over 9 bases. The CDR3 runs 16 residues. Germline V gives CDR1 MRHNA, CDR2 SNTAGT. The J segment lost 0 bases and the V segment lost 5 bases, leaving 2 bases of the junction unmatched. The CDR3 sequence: CASSTGGNSGANVLTF. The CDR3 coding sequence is TGTGCCAGCAGTACAGGGGGCAACTCTGGGGCCAACGTCCTGACTTTC.

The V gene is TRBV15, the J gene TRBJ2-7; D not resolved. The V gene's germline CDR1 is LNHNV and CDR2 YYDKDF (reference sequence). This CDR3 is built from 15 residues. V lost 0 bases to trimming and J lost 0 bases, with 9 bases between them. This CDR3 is CATSREPEGSYEQYF. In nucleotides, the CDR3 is TGTGCCACCAGCAGAGAACCGGAAGGCTCCTACGAGCAGTACTTC. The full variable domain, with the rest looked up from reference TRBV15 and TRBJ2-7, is DAMVIQNPRYQVTQFGKPVTLSCSQTLNHNVMYWYQQKSSQAPKLLFHYYDKDFNNEADTPDNFQSRRPNTSFCFLDIRSPGLGDTAMYLCATSREPEGSYEQYFGPGTRLTVT.

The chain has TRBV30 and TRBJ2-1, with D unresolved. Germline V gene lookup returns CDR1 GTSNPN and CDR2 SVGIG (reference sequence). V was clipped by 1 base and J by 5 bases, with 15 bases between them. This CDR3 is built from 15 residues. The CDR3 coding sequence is TGTGCCTGGAGTGAGGACCTCGGACCGAACAATGAGCAGTTCTTC. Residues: CAWSEDLGPNNEQFF. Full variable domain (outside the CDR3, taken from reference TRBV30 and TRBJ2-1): SQTIHQWPATLVQPVGSPLSLECTVEGTSNPNLYWYRQAAGRGLQLLFYSVGIGQISSEVPQNLSASRPQDRQFILSSKKLLLSDSGFYLCAWSEDLGPNNEQFFGPGTRLTVL.

The CDR3 sequence is CASSLYGSGWRSPLHF. The CDR3, as DNA: TGTGCCAGCAGCTTATATGGGTCAGGGTGGAGATCACCCCTCCACTTT. The J gene is TRBJ1-6, the V gene TRBV7-9, with D possibly TRBD1 on 5 matching bases. The V end was cut by 2 bases, the J end by 10 bases, with 18 bases between. Looked up from germline, CDR1 is SEHNR and CDR2 is FQNEAQ (reference sequence). CDR3 length: 16 residues.

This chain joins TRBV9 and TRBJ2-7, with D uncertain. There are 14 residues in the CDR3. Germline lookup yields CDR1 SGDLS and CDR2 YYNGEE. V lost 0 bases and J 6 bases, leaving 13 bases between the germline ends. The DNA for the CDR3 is TGTGCCAGCAGCGTAGAAAAGGGAAAGGGCGAGCAGTACTTC. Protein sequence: CASSVEKGKGEQYF.

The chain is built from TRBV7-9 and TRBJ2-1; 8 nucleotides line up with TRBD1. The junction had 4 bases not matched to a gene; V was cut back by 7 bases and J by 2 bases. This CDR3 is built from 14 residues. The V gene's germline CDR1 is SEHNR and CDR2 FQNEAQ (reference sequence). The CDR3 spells CASIGQGAYNEQFF. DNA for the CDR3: TGTGCCAGCATAGGACAGGGTGCCTACAATGAGCAGTTCTTC.